This is a list of T cell receptor beta chains from one sample in a study of shared clonotypes between healthy human individuals. The data were produced by immunoSEQ multiplex PCR, yet TCRdb's version contains in-frame clones alone and is incomplete. The sample carries some 2,400,000 clones, 95% recorded once. The sample was naive CD4+ T cells sorted from blood. The receptors come from a man aged 18 to 35 in good health. Each CDR3 is given with its conserved first and last residue. A D gene is named only where the DNA matches it firmly. Clone size is not always given. Where it is, it says once, few, many or a class for expanded clones.

j_call,clone_size,v_call,d_call,cdr3_nt,cdr3_aa
TRBJ2-7,.,TRBV9,TRBD1,TGTGCCAGCAGCGTAAGCCCTCTTTTTGGGACAGGGTCTCACGAGCAGTACTTC,CASSVSPLFGTGSHEQYF
TRBJ1-1,.,TRBV6-5,TRBD1,TGTGCCAGCAGACCCCCGGGACAGAGGAACACTGAAGCTTTCTTT,CASRPPGQRNTEAFF
TRBJ2-3,.,TRBV4-3,.,TGCGCCAGCAGCCTGCGTAGGGGCACAGATACGCAGTATTTT,CASSLRRGTDTQYF
TRBJ1-1,.,TRBV30,TRBD1,TGTGCCTGGAGTATTGGACAGGGGGGCACTGAAGCTTTCTTT,CAWSIGQGGTEAFF
TRBJ2-1,.,TRBV5-1,TRBD2,TGCGCCAGCAGCCCAAGACTAGCGGACTACAATGAGCAGTTCTTC,CASSPRLADYNEQFF
TRBJ2-5,.,TRBV5-1,TRBD2,TGCGCCAGCAGCCCAATGACTAGCGGGATAGAGACCCAGTACTTC,CASSPMTSGIETQYF
TRBJ1-4,.,TRBV7-2,TRBD1,TGTGCCAGCAGCCCGCAAGGACAGGGAAAGCTGTTTTTT,CASSPQGQGKLFF
TRBJ1-5,.,TRBV28,.,TGTGCCAGCAGTTTTCGAGGGAGGGGGGGTCTTAGCAATCAGCCCCAGCATTTT,CASSFRGRGGLSNQPQHF
TRBJ1-6,.,TRBV6-6,TRBD1,TGTGCCAGCAGTTTGACAGGGGTGAGCTCACCCCTCCACTTT,CASSLTGVSSPLHF
TRBJ2-3,.,TRBV27,.,TGTGCCAGCAGTTTCGAGTCCCACACAGATACGCAGTATTTT,CASSFESHTDTQYF
TRBJ1-2,.,TRBV6-1,.,TGTGCCAGCAGTATCGGTCCGGGGATTTATGGCTACACCTTC,CASSIGPGIYGYTF
TRBJ2-7,.,TRBV5-5,.,TGTGCCAGCAGCTTGAGCAGCCCGGTCTACGAGCAGTACTTC,CASSLSSPVYEQYF
TRBJ2-7,.,TRBV27,.,TGTGCCAGCAGTGCGGACAGAGCCCACGAGCAGTACTTC,CASSADRAHEQYF
TRBJ2-3,.,TRBV30,.,TGTGCCTGGAGTCACAGGGGCACAGATACGCAGTATTTT,CAWSHRGTDTQYF
TRBJ1-4,.,TRBV5-4,TRBD1,TGTGCCAGCAGCACCGGACAGGGGGTATATCCACCTGGTAATGAAAAACTGTTTTTT,CASSTGQGVYPPGNEKLFF
TRBJ2-2,.,TRBV10-3,TRBD2,TGTGCCACCAGCGGTAGCGGGATGCAGAACACCGGGGAGCTGTTTTTT,CATSGSGMQNTGELFF
TRBJ2-3,.,TRBV6-5,.,TGTGCCAGCACCCGAAGGTGGGGTGAAAATACGCAGTATTTT,CASTRRWGENTQYF
TRBJ2-7,.,TRBV14,.,TGTGCCAGCAGCCAGCAGTCAGGGTCTAGCGAGCAGTACTTC,CASSQQSGSSEQYF
TRBJ2-2,once,TRBV4-3,TRBD1,TGCGCCAGCAGCCGAAAGCCGACAGGGGGTGACACCGGGGAGCTGTTTTTT,CASSRKPTGGDTGELFF
TRBJ1-5,.,TRBV10-2,TRBD1,TGCGCCAGCAGCAATACAGGGGGTTTAGGGCCCCAGCATTTT,CASSNTGGLGPQHF
TRBJ2-1,.,TRBV29-1,TRBD2,TGCAGCGCCGCCGGGACTAGCGGCCCCGGGAGCTCCTACAATGAGCAGTTCTTC,CSAAGTSGPGSSYNEQFF
TRBJ2-7,.,TRBV28,.,TGTGCCAGCAGTTCCGAATCCTTAGGACACTGGGAGCAGTACTTC,CASSSESLGHWEQYF
TRBJ1-6,.,TRBV27,.,TGTGCCAGCAGTTTTAATGATTCACCCCTCCACTTT,CASSFNDSPLHF
TRBJ2-7,.,TRBV10-3,TRBD2,TGTGCCATCAGTGGGACTAGCGGGGGCACCGAGCAGTACTTC,CAISGTSGGTEQYF
TRBJ1-1,.,TRBV7-3,.,TGTGCCAGCAGCGTTGCCGGGAACACTGAAGCTTTCTTT,CASSVAGNTEAFF
TRBJ2-2,.,TRBV6-1,.,TGTGCCAGCAGTACGACAGCGAACACCGGGGAGCTGTTTTTT,CASSTTANTGELFF
TRBJ2-7,.,TRBV6-6,.,TGTGCCAGCAGTTACTCTGGCAGGACCTACGAGCAGTACTTC,CASSYSGRTYEQYF
TRBJ1-2,once,TRBV7-9,TRBD1,TGTGCCAGCAGCGAACAGGGGGCGGCTATAGAAGGCTACACCTTC,CASSEQGAAIEGYTF